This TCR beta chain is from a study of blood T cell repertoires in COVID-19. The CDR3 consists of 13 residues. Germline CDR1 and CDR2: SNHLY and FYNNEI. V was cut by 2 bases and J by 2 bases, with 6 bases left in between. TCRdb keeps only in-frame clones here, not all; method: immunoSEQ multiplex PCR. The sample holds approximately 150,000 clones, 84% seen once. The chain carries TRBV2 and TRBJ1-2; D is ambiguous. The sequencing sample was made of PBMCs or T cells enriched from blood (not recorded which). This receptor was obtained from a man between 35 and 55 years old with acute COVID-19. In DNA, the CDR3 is TGTGCCAGCAGTGAATCGGGAAACTATGGCTACACCTTC. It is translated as CASSESGNYGYTF.